What follows is one T cell receptor beta chain and its context. 60 Vbeta and 13 Jbeta primers were used in PCR. Per the authors' pipeline: Unique TCR beta chains numbered around 80 million in a later analysis, with roughly 10 million shared. The data were produced by immunoSEQ multiplex PCR, yet TCRdb's version contains in-frame clones alone and is incomplete. D and trimming come from the DNA, and the V and J calls and clone size come from that table. The repertoire has 100,000 to 120,000 clones, 82% of them found once; the top ten carry around 2.6%. The data are from a study of cytomegalovirus exposure and HLA in healthy donors. V dropped 1 base and J dropped 3 bases, with 10 bases sitting between them. The CDR3 runs to 15 residues. The germline CDR1 and CDR2 sequences are SEHNR and FQNEAQ (reference sequence).

The source of this sequence is a woman aged 18-35 years in good health and CMV-seronegative. Sequenced material: PBMCs. This chain joins TRBV7-9 and TRBJ2-4; weak D call: TRBD1 (5 bases). The CDR3 DNA reads TGTGCCAGCAGCTTAGAGCAGGGTGTCAAAAACATTCAGTACTTC. As protein: CASSLEQGVKNIQYF.